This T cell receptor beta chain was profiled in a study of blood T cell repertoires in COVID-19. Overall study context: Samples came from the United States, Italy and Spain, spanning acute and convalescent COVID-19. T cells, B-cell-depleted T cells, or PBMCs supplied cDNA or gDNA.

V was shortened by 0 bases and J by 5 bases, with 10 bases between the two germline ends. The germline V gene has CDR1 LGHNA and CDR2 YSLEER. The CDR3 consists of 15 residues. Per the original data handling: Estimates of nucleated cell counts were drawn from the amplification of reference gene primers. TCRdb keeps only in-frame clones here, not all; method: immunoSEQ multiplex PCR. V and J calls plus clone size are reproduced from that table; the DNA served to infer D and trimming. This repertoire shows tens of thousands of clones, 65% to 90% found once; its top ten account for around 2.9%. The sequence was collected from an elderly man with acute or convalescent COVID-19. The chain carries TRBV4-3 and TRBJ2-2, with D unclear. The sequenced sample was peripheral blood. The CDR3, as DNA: TGCGCCAGCAGCCAAGAAGTCGTCAGGACCGGGGAGCTGTTTTTT. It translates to CASSQEVVRTGELFF.